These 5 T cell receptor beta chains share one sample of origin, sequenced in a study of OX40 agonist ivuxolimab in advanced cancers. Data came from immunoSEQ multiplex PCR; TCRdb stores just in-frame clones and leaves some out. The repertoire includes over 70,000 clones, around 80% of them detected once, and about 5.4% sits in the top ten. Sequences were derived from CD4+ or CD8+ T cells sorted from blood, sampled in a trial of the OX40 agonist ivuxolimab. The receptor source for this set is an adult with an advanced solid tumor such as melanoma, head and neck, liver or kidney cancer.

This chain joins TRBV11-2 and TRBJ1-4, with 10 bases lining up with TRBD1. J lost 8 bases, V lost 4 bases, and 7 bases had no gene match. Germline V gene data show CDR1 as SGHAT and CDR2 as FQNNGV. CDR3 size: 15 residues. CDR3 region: CASSSGQGVMEKLFF. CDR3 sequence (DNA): TGTGCCAGCAGCTCAGGACAGGGGGTCATGGAAAAACTGTTTTTT.

As DNA, the CDR3 is TGTGCCTACGGAGGCAGAGGATCTGGAAACACCATATATTTT. Translation: CAYGGRGSGNTIYF. The chain joins TRBV30 to TRBJ1-3; D unresolved. Trimming removed 7 bases from V and 1 base from J, with 14 bases in between. The CDR3 has 14 amino acids. The germline V gene encodes CDR1 GTSNPN and CDR2 SVGIG (reference sequence).

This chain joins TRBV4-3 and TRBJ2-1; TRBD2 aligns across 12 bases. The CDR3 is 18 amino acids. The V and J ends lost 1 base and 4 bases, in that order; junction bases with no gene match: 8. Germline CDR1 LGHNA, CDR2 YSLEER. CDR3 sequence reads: CASSQGQTSGGVYNEQFF. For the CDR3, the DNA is TGCGCCAGCAGCCAAGGGCAGACTAGCGGGGGAGTTTACAATGAGCAGTTCTTC.

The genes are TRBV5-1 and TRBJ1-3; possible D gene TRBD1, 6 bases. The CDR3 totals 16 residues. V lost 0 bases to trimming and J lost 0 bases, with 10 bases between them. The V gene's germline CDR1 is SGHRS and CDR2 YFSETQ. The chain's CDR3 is CASSLAWTVSGNTIYF. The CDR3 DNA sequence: TGCGCCAGCAGCTTGGCCTGGACAGTCTCTGGAAACACCATATATTTT.

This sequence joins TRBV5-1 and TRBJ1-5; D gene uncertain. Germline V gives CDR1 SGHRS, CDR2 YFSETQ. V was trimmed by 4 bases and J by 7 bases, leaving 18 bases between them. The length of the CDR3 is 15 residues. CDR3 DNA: TGCGCCAGCAGCCCCTCGTCGGGGTACGAGCAGCCCCAGCATTTT. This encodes CASSPSSGYEQPQHF. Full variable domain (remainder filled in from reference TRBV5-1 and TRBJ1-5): KAGVTQTPRYLIKTRGQQVTLSCSPISGHRSVSWYQQTPGQGLQFLFEYFSETQRNKGNFPGRFSGRQFSNSRSEMNVSTLELGDSALYLCASSPSSGYEQPQHFGDGTRLSIL.